This is a list of T cell receptor beta chains from one sample in a study of graft-versus-host responses after intestinal transplantation. Assay used: immunoSEQ multiplex PCR; TCRdb lists only in-frame clones, some missing. Here the sample spans 90,000 to 130,000 clones, around 93% being singletons. Their antigens remain unidentified. The material was unstimulated CD8+ T cells sorted from spleen or lymph node cells, obtained before intestinal transplant. The receptors were sampled from a human donor who received an intestinal transplant. The CDR3 runs from the conserved cysteine through the conserved F or W. The D gene is left open where the match is weak. Size is stated for part of the rows, as once, few or many counts, or as a class when the clone is expanded.

J: TRBJ1-1
V: TRBV5-1
size: .
D: .
DNA: TGCGCCAGCAGCTTGGATGTCGGGTTGACTGAAGCTTTCTTT
CDR3: CASSLDVGLTEAFF

J: TRBJ1-2
V: TRBV7-9
size: .
D: TRBD1
DNA: TGTGCCAGCAGCTTAGGACAGGGCTATGGCTACACCTTC
CDR3: CASSLGQGYGYTF

J: TRBJ1-2
V: TRBV5-1
size: .
D: .
DNA: TGCGCCAGCAGTTTTGACGGAACCGACTATGGCTACACCTTC
CDR3: CASSFDGTDYGYTF

J: TRBJ2-2
V: TRBV9
size: .
D: .
DNA: TGTGCCAGCAGCGTGGTGTCCGGGGAGCTGTTTTTT
CDR3: CASSVVSGELFF

J: TRBJ2-7
V: TRBV14
size: .
D: TRBD1
DNA: TGTGCCAGCAGCCAGATCCCCCGGGACAGGTCCTACGAGCAGTACTTC
CDR3: CASSQIPRDRSYEQYF

J: TRBJ2-2
V: TRBV7-7
size: .
D: TRBD1
DNA: TGTGCTAGCAGCTTGGACAGGGTCGGCGGGGAGCTGTTTTTT
CDR3: CASSLDRVGGELFF

J: TRBJ2-3
V: TRBV10-3
size: .
D: .
DNA: TGTGCCATCAGTGAGGGCATCACAGATACGCAGTATTTT
CDR3: CAISEGITDTQYF

J: TRBJ2-3
V: TRBV29-1
size: .
D: .
DNA: TGCAGCGTTGATATAGAGTATTTT
CDR3: CSVDIEYF

J: TRBJ2-1
V: TRBV6-6
size: .
D: .
DNA: TGTGCCAGCAGTTACTCGAAAGGGCAGTTCTTC
CDR3: CASSYSKGQFF

J: TRBJ2-3
V: TRBV14
size: .
D: .
DNA: TGTGCCAGCAGCCAAGGGTCTCCCTCAGATACGCAGTATTTT
CDR3: CASSQGSPSDTQYF

J: TRBJ2-7
V: TRBV12-5
size: .
D: .
DNA: TGTGCTAGTGGTTCAACAGGGTTCTACGAGCAGTACTTC
CDR3: CASGSTGFYEQYF

J: TRBJ2-7
V: TRBV19
size: .
D: .
DNA: TGTGCCAGTAGTATGTGGCAGAACCCCTACGAGCAGTACTTC
CDR3: CASSMWQNPYEQYF

J: TRBJ1-1
V: TRBV25-1
size: .
D: .
DNA: TGTGCCAGCAGTGTACAAGCGGACACTGAAGCTTTCTTT
CDR3: CASSVQADTEAFF

J: TRBJ2-7
V: TRBV7-6
size: .
D: TRBD1
DNA: TGTGCCAGCAGCATCGGACAGGGAGACGAGCAGTACTTC
CDR3: CASSIGQGDEQYF

J: TRBJ2-7
V: TRBV4-1
size: .
D: TRBD2
DNA: TGCGCCAGCAGCCAAGCACTAGCGGGAGCCCTACCCTACGAGCAGTACTTC
CDR3: CASSQALAGALPYEQYF

J: TRBJ2-7
V: TRBV5-4
size: .
D: TRBD2
DNA: TGTGCCAGCAGCTACGCTAGCGGCTCCTACGAGCAGTACTTC
CDR3: CASSYASGSYEQYF

J: TRBJ2-2
V: TRBV9
size: .
D: TRBD2
DNA: TGTGCCAGCACCGAAGGCCCCCGACTAGCGGGAGCCAGGACCGGGGAGCTGTTTTTT
CDR3: CASTEGPRLAGARTGELFF

J: TRBJ2-7
V: TRBV6-5
size: .
D: TRBD1
DNA: TGTGCCAGCACCCACGACAGGGTCTCGCAGTACTTC
CDR3: CASTHDRVSQYF

J: TRBJ2-3
V: TRBV10-3
size: .
D: .
DNA: TGTGCCATCAGTGATTCCGTGGGAGGGGGGACAGATACGCAGTATTTT
CDR3: CAISDSVGGGTDTQYF

J: TRBJ1-2
V: TRBV19
size: .
D: TRBD1
DNA: TGTGCCAGTAGTATTTTTGGGACAGGAGACTATGGCTACACCTTC
CDR3: CASSIFGTGDYGYTF

J: TRBJ2-5
V: TRBV9
size: once
D: .
DNA: TGTGCCAGCAGCGTAGCTGGAACGCCTCGAGGGGAGACCCAGTACTTC
CDR3: CASSVAGTPRGETQYF

J: TRBJ2-3
V: TRBV27
size: .
D: TRBD1
DNA: TGTGCCAGCAGTTTATCGGGGCCTTGGGGGGGGGACAGGGTATCAGATACGCAGTATTTT
CDR3: CASSLSGPWGGDRVSDTQYF

J: TRBJ2-7
V: TRBV6-5
size: .
D: TRBD2
DNA: TGTGCCAGCAGTTATCTAGCGGGAGCGTACGAGCAGTACTTC
CDR3: CASSYLAGAYEQYF

J: TRBJ2-3
V: TRBV6-5
size: .
D: .
DNA: TGTGCCAGCAGTTATGAGGGAGATCAAGCAGATACGCAGTATTTT
CDR3: CASSYEGDQADTQYF

J: TRBJ2-7
V: TRBV27
size: .
D: TRBD2
DNA: TGTGCCAGCAGGGGAACAACCGGGACTAGCGGGAGACCTTCGCAGTACTTC
CDR3: CASRGTTGTSGRPSQYF

J: TRBJ2-7
V: TRBV4-1
size: .
D: .
DNA: TGCGCCAGCAGCCGGACTGGCGACGAGCAGTACTTC
CDR3: CASSRTGDEQYF

J: TRBJ1-5
V: TRBV28
size: .
D: .
DNA: TGTGCCAGCAGTTTAGTAGGACAGAGCAATCAGCCCCAGCATTTT
CDR3: CASSLVGQSNQPQHF

J: TRBJ2-2
V: TRBV7-6
size: .
D: .
DNA: TGTGCCAGCAGCTTAGGCAGGGCTGTCGGGGAGCTGTTTTTT
CDR3: CASSLGRAVGELFF

J: TRBJ1-5
V: TRBV4-1
size: .
D: .
DNA: TGCGCCAGCAGCCAAGATCCCAGTAGCAATCAGCCCCAGCATTTT
CDR3: CASSQDPSSNQPQHF

J: TRBJ1-5
V: TRBV28
size: .
D: TRBD1
DNA: TGTGCCAGCAGAGGACAGGGGGCTCAGCCCCAGCATTTT
CDR3: CASRGQGAQPQHF

J: TRBJ2-3
V: TRBV30
size: .
D: .
DNA: TGTGCCTGGAGTATCGGGGGCACAGATACGCAGTATTTT
CDR3: CAWSIGGTDTQYF

J: TRBJ2-5
V: TRBV27
size: .
D: .
DNA: TGTGCCAGCAGTTTAACTAGCCCCCAAGGTGATGGGACCCAGTACTTC
CDR3: CASSLTSPQGDGTQYF

J: TRBJ2-5
V: TRBV11-2
size: .
D: .
DNA: TGTGCCAGCAGCTCCCCGCAAGGGGCCCAAGAGACCCAGTACTTC
CDR3: CASSSPQGAQETQYF

J: TRBJ2-7
V: TRBV27
size: .
D: TRBD1
DNA: TGTGCCAGCAGTCTGGGGACAGGTCCTTACGAGCAGTACTTC
CDR3: CASSLGTGPYEQYF

J: TRBJ1-5
V: TRBV7-8
size: .
D: .
DNA: TGTGCCAGCAGCTTAGCGTACGGGGTACAGCCCCAGCATTTT
CDR3: CASSLAYGVQPQHF

J: TRBJ2-7
V: TRBV15
size: .
D: .
DNA: TGTGCCACCAGCAGAGTTCCCGAGGGGGAGCAGTACTTC
CDR3: CATSRVPEGEQYF

J: TRBJ2-7
V: TRBV5-8
size: .
D: TRBD2
DNA: TGTGCCAGCAGTCGGACTAGCCGGGAGCAGTACTTC
CDR3: CASSRTSREQYF

J: TRBJ2-1
V: TRBV6-1
size: .
D: .
DNA: TGTGCCAGCAGTGAGTACTCGCCTTCCTACAATGAGCAGTTCTTC
CDR3: CASSEYSPSYNEQFF

J: TRBJ2-1
V: TRBV4-2
size: .
D: .
DNA: TGTGCCAGCAGCCCGGGGGCGGGGCTAGCGGCCTACAATGAGCAGCTCTTC
CDR3: CASSPGAGLAAYNEQLF

J: TRBJ2-4
V: TRBV19
size: .
D: .
DNA: TGTGCCAGTAGTATAGAAGTACGGGGACAAAACATTCAGTACTTC
CDR3: CASSIEVRGQNIQYF

J: TRBJ2-5
V: TRBV4-1
size: .
D: .
DNA: TGCGCCAGCAGCCATCTTACGTCAAGGACCCAGTACTTC
CDR3: CASSHLTSRTQYF

J: TRBJ2-7
V: TRBV9
size: once
D: TRBD1
DNA: TGTGCCAGCAATGGGGGGACAGGGGACTACGAGCAGTACTTC
CDR3: CASNGGTGDYEQYF

J: TRBJ2-1
V: TRBV10-1
size: .
D: TRBD1
DNA: TGCGCCAGCATTTGGGCCGACAGGGGGCAGGACAATGAGCAGTTCTTC
CDR3: CASIWADRGQDNEQFF

J: TRBJ2-7
V: TRBV11-2
size: .
D: .
DNA: TGTGCCAGCAGCTTAGATCTCAACTCCTACGAGCAGTACTTC
CDR3: CASSLDLNSYEQYF

J: TRBJ2-1
V: TRBV9
size: .
D: TRBD1
DNA: TGTGCCAGCAGCGTAGCTGCCTCTGGGCCAGGGGGTATTGATGAGCAGTTCTTC
CDR3: CASSVAASGPGGIDEQFF

J: TRBJ2-3
V: TRBV7-9
size: .
D: TRBD2
DNA: TGTGCCAGCAGCCCTGGACTAGCGGGAATCACAGATACGCAGTATTTT
CDR3: CASSPGLAGITDTQYF

J: TRBJ2-1
V: TRBV11-2
size: .
D: TRBD1
DNA: TGTGCCAGTACCGAGGGGACAGGGCCCTCCAATGAGCAGTTCTTC
CDR3: CASTEGTGPSNEQFF

J: TRBJ1-1
V: TRBV6-1
size: .
D: .
DNA: TGTGCCAGCAGTGAAGCGCGATCCACTGAAGCTTTCTTT
CDR3: CASSEARSTEAFF

J: TRBJ1-1
V: TRBV2
size: .
D: .
DNA: TGTGCCAGCAGGGTTTGGACTACAACTGAAGCTTTCTTT
CDR3: CASRVWTTTEAFF

J: TRBJ2-3
V: TRBV5-4
size: .
D: .
DNA: TGTGCCAGCAGCCCGCGGGGGCTTAAAGATACGCAGTATTTT
CDR3: CASSPRGLKDTQYF

J: TRBJ2-5
V: TRBV19
size: .
D: .
DNA: TGTGCCAGTAGCGAAGGGACACTCCGACCTCCGTACTTC
CDR3: CASSEGTLRPPYF

J: TRBJ2-1
V: TRBV7-3
size: .
D: TRBD2
DNA: TGTGCCAGCAGCCGACCGGCGGGGGGTGGGGACAATGAGCAGTTCTTC
CDR3: CASSRPAGGGDNEQFF

J: TRBJ2-1
V: TRBV9
size: .
D: .
DNA: TGTGCCAGCGGGGCAGGTTGGGGGGATGAGCAGTTCTTC
CDR3: CASGAGWGDEQFF

J: TRBJ2-7
V: TRBV27
size: .
D: TRBD2
DNA: TGTGCCAGCAGTTCAGGACTAGCGGCCTACGAGCAGTACTTC
CDR3: CASSSGLAAYEQYF

J: TRBJ2-7
V: TRBV4-2
size: .
D: TRBD2
DNA: TGTGCCAGCAGCCCTACAGGGGCGCCCAGTAGAGGACTAGCGGGAGAAAACGAGCAGTACTTC
CDR3: CASSPTGAPSRGLAGENEQYF

J: TRBJ2-1
V: TRBV4-1
size: .
D: TRBD2
DNA: TGCGCCAGCAGCCAAGGATTAGCGGGACTCAATGAGCAGTTCTTC
CDR3: CASSQGLAGLNEQFF